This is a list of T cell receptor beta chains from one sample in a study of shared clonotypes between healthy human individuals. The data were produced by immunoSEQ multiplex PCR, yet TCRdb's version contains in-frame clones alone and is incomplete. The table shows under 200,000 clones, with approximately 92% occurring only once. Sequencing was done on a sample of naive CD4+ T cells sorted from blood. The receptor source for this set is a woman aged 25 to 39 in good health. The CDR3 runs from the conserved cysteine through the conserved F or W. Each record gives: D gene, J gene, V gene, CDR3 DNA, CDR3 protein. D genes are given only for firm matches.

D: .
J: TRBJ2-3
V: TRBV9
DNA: TGTGCCAGCAGCGTAGGCAGCGGAACCCGCACAGATACGCAGTATTTT
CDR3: CASSVGSGTRTDTQYF

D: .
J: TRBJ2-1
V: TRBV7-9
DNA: TGTGCCAGCAGCCAGGACTATAGAAATGAGCAGTTCTTC
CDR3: CASSQDYRNEQFF

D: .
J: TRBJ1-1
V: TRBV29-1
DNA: TGCAGCTCAGGGAGGAACACTGAAGCTTTCTTT
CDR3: CSSGRNTEAFF

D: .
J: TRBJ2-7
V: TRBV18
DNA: TGTGCCAGCTCACCAGTACAGGGCGGCTACGAGCAGTACTTC
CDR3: CASSPVQGGYEQYF

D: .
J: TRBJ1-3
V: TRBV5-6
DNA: TGTGCCAGCAGAGCAGGTAGAACTGGAAACACCATATATTTT
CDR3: CASRAGRTGNTIYF

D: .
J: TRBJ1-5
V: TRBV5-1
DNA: TGCGCCAGCAGCTTGGGTGGGAGCAATCAGCCCCAGCATTTT
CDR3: CASSLGGSNQPQHF

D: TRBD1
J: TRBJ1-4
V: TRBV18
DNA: TGTGCCAGCTCAGCCCGGGACAGGGGGTATGAAAAACTGTTTTTT
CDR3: CASSARDRGYEKLFF

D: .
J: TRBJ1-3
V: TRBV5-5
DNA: TGTGCCAGCAGCTTCCTTGGTCATGGAAACACCATATATTTT
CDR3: CASSFLGHGNTIYF

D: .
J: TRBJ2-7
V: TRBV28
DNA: TGTGCCAGCAGTTCACCCCACTCGTCTCGCGGATGGGGCGAGCAGTACTTC
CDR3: CASSSPHSSRGWGEQYF

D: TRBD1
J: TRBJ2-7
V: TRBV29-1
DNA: TGCAGCGACCCGGACAGGAGCTCCTACGAGCAGTACTTC
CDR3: CSDPDRSSYEQYF

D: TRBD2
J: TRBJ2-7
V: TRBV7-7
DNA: TGTGCCAGCAGCCCCCTCGGGCGGGAGGGCGTCGAGCAGTACTTC
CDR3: CASSPLGREGVEQYF

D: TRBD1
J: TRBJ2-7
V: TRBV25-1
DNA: TGTGCCAGCAGTGAATCCGGGACAGATGGCCAGTACTTC
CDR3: CASSESGTDGQYF

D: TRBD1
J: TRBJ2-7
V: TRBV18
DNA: TGTGCCAGCTCACCACCGACAGGGGTCTCCGAGCAGTACTTC
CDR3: CASSPPTGVSEQYF

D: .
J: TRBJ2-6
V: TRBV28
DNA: TGTGCCAGCATCTCTGGGGCCAACGTCCTGACTTTC
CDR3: CASISGANVLTF

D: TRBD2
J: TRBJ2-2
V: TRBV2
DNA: TGTGCCAGCAGTATAGCGGGATTTCCCACCGGGGAGCTGTTTTTT
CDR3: CASSIAGFPTGELFF

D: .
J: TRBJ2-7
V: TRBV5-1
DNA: TGCGCCAGCAGCTTGTCCGCGGGACCAACCTACGAGCAGTACTTC
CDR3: CASSLSAGPTYEQYF

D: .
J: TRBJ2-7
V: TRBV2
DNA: TGTGCCAGCAGCGAACTGCCGCTACCCTACGAGCAGTACTTC
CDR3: CASSELPLPYEQYF

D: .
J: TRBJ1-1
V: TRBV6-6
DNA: TGTGCCAGCAGTTACCCGGCAGGGCGAAAAGTCACTGAAGCTTTCTTT
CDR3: CASSYPAGRKVTEAFF